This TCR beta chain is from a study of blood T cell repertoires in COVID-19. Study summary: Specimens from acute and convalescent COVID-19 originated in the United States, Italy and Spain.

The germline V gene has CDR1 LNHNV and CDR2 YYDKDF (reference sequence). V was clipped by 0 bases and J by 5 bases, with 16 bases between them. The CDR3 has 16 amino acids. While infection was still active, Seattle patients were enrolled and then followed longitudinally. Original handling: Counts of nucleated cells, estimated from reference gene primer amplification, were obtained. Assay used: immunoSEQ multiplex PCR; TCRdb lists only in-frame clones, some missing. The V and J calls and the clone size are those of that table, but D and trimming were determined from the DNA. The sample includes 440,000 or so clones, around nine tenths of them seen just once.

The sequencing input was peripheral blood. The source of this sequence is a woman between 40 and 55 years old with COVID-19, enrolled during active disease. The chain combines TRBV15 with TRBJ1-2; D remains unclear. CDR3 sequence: CATSRDFLQVGYGYTF. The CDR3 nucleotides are TGTGCCACCAGCAGAGATTTTTTGCAGGTTGGGTATGGCTACACCTTC.